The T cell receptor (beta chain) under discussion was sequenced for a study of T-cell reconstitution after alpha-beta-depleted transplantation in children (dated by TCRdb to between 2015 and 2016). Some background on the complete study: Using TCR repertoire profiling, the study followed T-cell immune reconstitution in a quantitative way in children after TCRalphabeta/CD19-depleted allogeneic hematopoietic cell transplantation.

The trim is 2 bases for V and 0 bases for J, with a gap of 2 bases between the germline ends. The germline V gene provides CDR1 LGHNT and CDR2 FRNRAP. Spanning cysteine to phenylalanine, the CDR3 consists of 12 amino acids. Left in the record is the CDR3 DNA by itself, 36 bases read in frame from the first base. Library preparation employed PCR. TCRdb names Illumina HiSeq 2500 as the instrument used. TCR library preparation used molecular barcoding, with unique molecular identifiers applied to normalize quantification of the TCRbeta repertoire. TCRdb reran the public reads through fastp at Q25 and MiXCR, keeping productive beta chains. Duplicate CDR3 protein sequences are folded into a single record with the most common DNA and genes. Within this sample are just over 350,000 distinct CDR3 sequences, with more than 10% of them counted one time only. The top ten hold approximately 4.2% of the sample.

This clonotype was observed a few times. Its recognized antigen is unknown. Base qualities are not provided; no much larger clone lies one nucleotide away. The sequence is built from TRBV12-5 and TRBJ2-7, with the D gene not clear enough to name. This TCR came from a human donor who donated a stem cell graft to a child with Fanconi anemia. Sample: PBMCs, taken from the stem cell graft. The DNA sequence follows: TGTGCTAGTGGTTTGATCTCCTACGAGCAGTACTTC. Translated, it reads CASGLISYEQYF.